A selection of T cell receptor beta chains follows, all from one sample in a study of CD8+CD57+ T cells in acquired aplastic anemia. One entry per CDR3 protein, called by TCRdb with MiXCR from the reads. This sample carries approximately 130,000 distinct CDR3 sequences, about 43% of them seen once, and the ten largest clones take around 2.5%. The specimen sequenced was sorted CD4+, CD8+, or CD8+CD57+ T cells (not recorded which) from PBMCs. The receptor set was obtained from a human donor with aplastic anemia. CDR3s include the opening cysteine and the closing phenylalanine or tryptophan. Fields, in order: D gene, J gene, V gene, clone size, CDR3 protein, CDR3 DNA. A D gene is named only where the DNA matches it firmly. The listing skips clone size in some rows; elsewhere it reads once, few, many or a size class.

NA	TRBJ2-1	TRBV7-2	NA	CASSIVRPVEQLF	TGTGCCAGCAGCATAGTACGGCCGGTTGAGCAGCTCTTC
TRBD1	TRBJ1-2	TRBV6-5	many	CASSYSGTAFYGYTF	TGTGCCAGCAGTTACTCGGGGACAGCCTTCTATGGCTACACCTTC
NA	TRBJ2-1	TRBV29-1	NA	CSVGGTQLNNEQFF	TGCAGCGTTGGAGGTACACAGCTTAACAATGAGCAGTTCTTC
TRBD2	TRBJ2-5	TRBV29-1	NA	CSVGTSGGRETQYF	TGCAGCGTTGGGACTAGCGGGGGAAGGGAGACCCAGTACTTC
NA	TRBJ1-1	TRBV7-3	NA	CASSLAGMNTEAFF	TGTGCCAGCAGCTTAGCGGGAATGAACACTGAAGCTTTCTTT
NA	TRBJ1-5	TRBV19	many	CASSRDGNQPQHF	TGTGCCAGTAGTAGAGACGGTAATCAGCCCCAGCATTTT
NA	TRBJ1-2	TRBV6-2/TRBV6-3	many	CASSYSITPSNYGYTF	TGTGCCAGCAGTTACTCGATAACACCCTCTAACTATGGCTACACCTTC
TRBD1	TRBJ1-2	TRBV6-6	many	CASSSYGTVGDYGYTF	TGTGCCAGCAGTTCGTATGGGACAGTGGGGGACTATGGCTACACCTTC
NA	TRBJ2-1	TRBV29-1	many	CSVDGPSSYNEQFF	TGCAGCGTTGACGGTCCGAGCTCCTACAATGAGCAGTTCTTC
TRBD1	TRBJ2-1	TRBV15	once	CATSSLVGQGYNEQFF	TGTGCCACCAGCAGCTTGGTTGGACAGGGTTACAATGAGCAGTTCTTC
NA	TRBJ1-2	TRBV29-1	NA	CSVDTGLYGYTF	TGCAGCGTTGATACAGGGCTGTATGGCTACACCTTC
TRBD1	TRBJ2-3	TRBV2	NA	CASSSGGSDTQYF	TGTGCCAGCAGTTCAGGGGGCTCGGATACGCAGTATTTT
NA	TRBJ1-5	TRBV10-2	NA	CASSGGLAGDQHF	TGCGCCAGCAGTGGGGGACTAGCGGGGGACCAGCATTTT
NA	TRBJ1-1	TRBV20-1	NA	CSASPGERYTEAFF	TGCAGTGCGAGCCCAGGGGAACGCTACACTGAAGCTTTCTTT
NA	TRBJ2-7	TRBV2	many	CASSGPGTNSYEQYF	TGTGCCAGCAGCGGGCCCGGGACAAATTCGTACGAGCAGTACTTC
NA	TRBJ2-1	TRBV4-1	many	CASSQSDGLIYNEQFF	TGCGCCAGCAGCCAAAGTGACGGATTAATCTACAATGAGCAGTTCTTC
TRBD1	TRBJ1-1	TRBV25-1	NA	CARTISTGEGSGTEAFF	TGTGCCAGGACTATATCGACAGGGGAGGGCTCGGGCACTGAAGCTTTCTTT
NA	TRBJ1-2	TRBV24-1	many	CATSDSGGQRGYTF	TGTGCCACCAGTGATTCGGGAGGGCAACGCGGCTACACCTTC
NA	TRBJ2-7	TRBV3-1	many	CASSQGLTGSYEQYF	TGTGCCAGCAGCCAAGGGTTGACGGGCTCCTACGAGCAGTACTTC
TRBD1	TRBJ1-2	TRBV10-3	NA	CAIFAGGFGYTF	TGTGCCATCTTCGCAGGGGGCTTTGGCTACACCTTC
NA	TRBJ1-1	TRBV29-1	many	CSVSDSSNTEAFF	TGCAGCGTCTCGGACAGTTCAAACACTGAAGCTTTCTTT
NA	TRBJ1-2	TRBV20-1	NA	CSVVPGYTF	TGCAGTGTCGTACCTGGCTACACCTTC
NA	TRBJ2-7	TRBV15	few	CATSNEQGGSYEQYF	TGTGCCACCAGCAACGAACAGGGAGGTTCCTACGAGCAGTACTTC
TRBD1	TRBJ1-5	TRBV20-1	once	CSLRTGAAGNQPQHF	TGCAGTCTTCGGACAGGGGCAGCGGGAAATCAGCCCCAGCATTTT
NA	TRBJ1-2	TRBV27	many	CASSQRAGFGYTF	TGTGCCAGCAGCCAAAGGGCAGGGTTTGGCTACACCTTC
NA	TRBJ1-5	TRBV19	many	CASSILLNQPQHF	TGTGCCAGTAGTATCCTCCTCAATCAGCCCCAGCATTTT
NA	TRBJ1-5	TRBV7-9	many	CASSLAGSYQPQHF	TGTGCCAGCAGCTTAGCGGGGTCATATCAGCCCCAGCATTTT
TRBD1	TRBJ2-3	TRBV20-1	many	CSSEVGTGGLYTQYF	TGCAGTTCTGAAGTCGGGACAGGGGGTTTGTATACGCAGTATTTT
NA	TRBJ2-3	TRBV2	few	CASMGVRDTQYF	TGTGCCAGCATGGGAGTTCGGGATACGCAGTATTTT
NA	TRBJ1-4	TRBV7-2	many	CASSAQTAGGEKLFF	TGTGCCAGCAGCGCCCAGACGGCCGGCGGGGAAAAACTGTTTTTT
NA	TRBJ2-2	TRBV5-4	NA	CASSYRYGPLGAGELFF	TGTGCCAGCAGCTACCGCTACGGCCCCCTGGGTGCCGGGGAGCTGTTTTTT
NA	TRBJ2-3	TRBV9	many	CASSVEGGRTDTQYF	TGTGCCAGCAGCGTAGAAGGCGGAAGGACAGATACGCAGTATTTT
NA	TRBJ2-3	TRBV7-9	many	CASSFMRGRGDTQYF	TGTGCCAGCAGCTTCATGCGGGGAAGGGGAGATACGCAGTATTTT
TRBD1	TRBJ2-7	TRBV29-1	once	CSVAGTGNGEQYF	TGCAGCGTGGCCGGGACAGGGAACGGGGAGCAGTACTTC
NA	TRBJ1-5	TRBV5-1	many	CASSLGGYGQPQHF	TGCGCCAGCAGCTTGGGGGGCTACGGGCAGCCCCAGCATTTT
NA	TRBJ1-2	TRBV15	NA	CATSRDPVGGYTF	TGTGCCACCAGCAGAGATCCGGTGGGGGGCTACACCTTC
NA	TRBJ1-2	TRBV15	many	CATSRVKGNTPGIYGYTF	TGTGCCACCAGCAGAGTCAAAGGGAACACGCCTGGTATTTATGGCTACACCTTC
TRBD2	TRBJ2-4	TRBV3-1	few	CASSPGGDIQYF	TGTGCCAGCAGCCCGGGGGGTGACATTCAGTACTTC
TRBD1	TRBJ2-5	TRBV5-1	many	CASSPGDRGPVETQYF	TGCGCCAGCAGCCCGGGGGACAGGGGGCCCGTAGAGACCCAGTACTTC
NA	TRBJ1-1	TRBV25-1	NA	CASSENAGTRVGDTEAFF	TGTGCCAGCAGTGAAAACGCCGGGACAAGAGTCGGCGACACTGAAGCTTTCTTT
NA	TRBJ2-1	TRBV5-4	many	CASSLSGSSYNEQFF	TGTGCCAGCAGCTTGTCGGGGAGCTCCTACAATGAGCAGTTCTTC